A selection of T cell receptor beta chains follows, all from one sample in a study of cytomegalovirus exposure and HLA in healthy donors. Produced via immunoSEQ multiplex PCR; TCRdb's table is partial and in-frame only. The data show 150,000 to 200,000 clones, about 81% seen once. The sequenced sample consisted of PBMCs. The receptors shown here come from a woman in her 30s in good health and CMV-seronegative. The CDR3 runs from the conserved cysteine through the conserved F or W. Each record gives: J gene, clone size, D gene, V gene, CDR3 DNA, CDR3 protein. A D gene is named only where the DNA matches it firmly. A clone size is listed for some rows: how often the clone was seen (once, few, many), or a class if it is expanded.

>TRBJ2-7|NA|NA|TRBV6-5
TGTGCCAGCAGTTTGACAGGGAGGAACTCCTACGAGCAGTACTTC
CASSLTGRNSYEQYF
>TRBJ2-6|NA|NA|TRBV19
TGTGCCAGTAGTATTTTGGTGGGCAGCCGCTCTGGGGCCAACGTCCTGACTTTC
CASSILVGSRSGANVLTF
>TRBJ2-2|NA|TRBD2|TRBV2
TGTGCCAGCAAGGGTAGCGGGGGAGTCGGGGAGCTGTTTTTT
CASKGSGGVGELFF
>TRBJ1-1|few|TRBD1|TRBV2
TGTGCCAGCAGGGTACAGGGGCTGAACACTGAAGCTTTCTTT
CASRVQGLNTEAFF
>TRBJ2-7|NA|TRBD2|TRBV6-5
TGTGCCAGCAGTCGGACTAGCGGCTACGAGCAGTACTTC
CASSRTSGYEQYF
>TRBJ1-1|NA|NA|TRBV27
TGTGCCAGCAGTTTATCGCATCGGTTAGAAGCTTTCTTT
CASSLSHRLEAFF
>TRBJ2-7|NA|TRBD1|TRBV19
TGTGCCAGTAGTAGCCCACCTGGGACAGCAACCTCCTACGAGCAGTACTTC
CASSSPPGTATSYEQYF
>TRBJ1-4|once|TRBD1|TRBV11-2
TGTGCCAGCAGTCATACTCCGCGGACAGGGCCAACTAATGAAAAACTGTTTTTT
CASSHTPRTGPTNEKLFF
>TRBJ1-2|NA|TRBD1|TRBV5-4
TGTGCCAGCAGCACGGTGACAGGGAACTATGGCTACACCTTC
CASSTVTGNYGYTF
>TRBJ2-7|few|TRBD1|TRBV10-1
TGCGCCAGCAGTCACACGGGACAGGGATCCGAGCAGTACTTC
CASSHTGQGSEQYF
>TRBJ2-7|NA|NA|TRBV30
TGTGCCTGGACAACACGGAGGGAGCAGTACTTC
CAWTTRREQYF
>TRBJ2-2|NA|TRBD1|TRBV5-4
TGTGCCAGCAGCTTGTGGCCTAAATTCGTGGACAGGGAAGAAAGCGGGGAGCTGTTTTTT
CASSLWPKFVDREESGELFF
>TRBJ2-7|few|TRBD1|TRBV28
TGTGCCAGCAGTAAAATTACGCCCCGGGACAGGGGGCTCGAGCAGTACTTC
CASSKITPRDRGLEQYF
>TRBJ2-3|once|NA|TRBV11-2
TGTGCCAGCAGCAGCGGGTACACAGATACGCAGTATTTT
CASSSGYTDTQYF
>TRBJ2-7|many|NA|TRBV27
TGTGCCAGCAGTTTCACAGCTACGCTGTACGAGCAGTACTTC
CASSFTATLYEQYF
>TRBJ1-1|NA|NA|TRBV7-2
TGTGCCAGCACCTCCCTCGGGGGGACGAACACTGAAGCTTTCTTT
CASTSLGGTNTEAFF
>TRBJ2-7|NA|TRBD1|TRBV4-2
TGTGCCAGCAGCCAAGGACAGGGGGATTACGAGCAGTACTTC
CASSQGQGDYEQYF
>TRBJ2-7|NA|NA|TRBV5-6
TGTGCCAGCAGCTTAGAGTACGAGCAGTACTTC
CASSLEYEQYF
>TRBJ1-5|few|NA|TRBV5-4
TGTGCCAGCAGCATTTTTGACAGCATAAATCAGCCCCAGCATTTT
CASSIFDSINQPQHF
>TRBJ1-5|NA|NA|TRBV6-1
TGTGCCAGCAGTGAAGGGGCGGGTAATCAGCCCCAGCATTTT
CASSEGAGNQPQHF
>TRBJ2-7|NA|NA|TRBV5-6
TGTGCCAGCAGCTTAGCTACCTACGAGCAGTACTTC
CASSLATYEQYF
>TRBJ1-6|NA|TRBD1|TRBV18
TGTGCCAGCTCAACACAGGGGTATAATTCACCCCTCCACTTT
CASSTQGYNSPLHF
>TRBJ2-3|NA|TRBD2|TRBV2
TGTGCCAGCAGTGGTTTTAGCGGGAGAGGGTCAGATACGCAGTATTTT
CASSGFSGRGSDTQYF
>TRBJ2-7|NA|TRBD1|TRBV28
TGTGCCAGCAGTTTCCTTGACAGGGGGGCCTACGAGCAGTACTTC
CASSFLDRGAYEQYF
>TRBJ2-7|NA|TRBD1|TRBV19
TGTGCCAGTAGTATGAAGTCAACAGGGGGCGGCGAGCAGTACTTC
CASSMKSTGGGEQYF
>TRBJ2-1|NA|TRBD1|TRBV25-1
TGTGCCAGCAGTCAGGGACAGGGATACAATGAGCAGTTCTTC
CASSQGQGYNEQFF
>TRBJ2-7|NA|TRBD1|TRBV5-1
TGCGCCAGCAGTTTAACCACCGGGACAGGGGACCCACTCGGGTACGAGCAGTACTTC
CASSLTTGTGDPLGYEQYF
>TRBJ2-1|NA|NA|TRBV5-1
TGCGCCAGCAGCTTCATCTTAGCAAAAGACAATGAGCAGTTCTTC
CASSFILAKDNEQFF
>TRBJ2-1|NA|TRBD2|TRBV2
TGTGCCAGCAGTCCTAAGCGGGGGGGCGGAAATGAGCAGTTCTTC
CASSPKRGGGNEQFF
>TRBJ1-1|NA|TRBD1|TRBV7-6
TGTGCCAGCAGCCAGAACAGGGGGAACACTGAAGCTTTCTTT
CASSQNRGNTEAFF
>TRBJ2-7|NA|NA|TRBV6-6
TGTGCCAGCAGTAACGGAGGGGTCTCCTACGAGCAGTACTTC
CASSNGGVSYEQYF
>TRBJ2-2|NA|TRBD1|TRBV6-5
TGTGCCAGCAGGAGGGGACAGGGACCCACCGGGGAGCTGTTTTTT
CASRRGQGPTGELFF
>TRBJ2-1|NA|NA|TRBV19
TGTGCCAGTTCGCGCCCGTGGGGGCGGCCTGACAATGAGCAGTTCTTC
CASSRPWGRPDNEQFF
>TRBJ1-2|NA|NA|TRBV30
TGTGCCTGGAGTGCCTTGACTAGCCTCTTTAACTATGGCTACACCTTC
CAWSALTSLFNYGYTF
>TRBJ1-1|NA|NA|TRBV5-1
TGCGCCAGCAGCTTGGCCGCAGGGGTCACTGAAGCTTTCTTT
CASSLAAGVTEAFF
>TRBJ2-7|NA|TRBD2|TRBV28
TGTGCCAGCTATCCCCGGGTAGCGGGAGTTTACGAGCAGTACTTC
CASYPRVAGVYEQYF
>TRBJ1-5|few|NA|TRBV2
TGTGCCAGCACCGGACAGATGAGCAATCAGCCCCAGCATTTT
CASTGQMSNQPQHF
>TRBJ2-3|NA|NA|TRBV30
TGTGCCTGGAGTGTACAGGGCGGGACAGATACGCAGTATTTT
CAWSVQGGTDTQYF
>TRBJ1-2|NA|NA|TRBV25-1
TGTGCCAGCAGTGAGGCTTCGGGGAACTATGGCTACACCTTC
CASSEASGNYGYTF
>TRBJ2-7|NA|NA|TRBV30
TGTGCCTGGACGCCGGGATTACTCCCAACCTACGAGCAGTACTTC
CAWTPGLLPTYEQYF
>TRBJ1-2|NA|NA|TRBV5-1
TGCGCCAGCAGCCCAGGGGATCGGAACTATGGCTACACCTTC
CASSPGDRNYGYTF
>TRBJ2-1|NA|TRBD2|TRBV25-1
TGTGCCAGCATGATCGGGGGGGCCTACAATGAGCAGTTCTTC
CASMIGGAYNEQFF
>TRBJ2-3|NA|TRBD2|TRBV7-9
TGTGCCAGCAGAGCGGGAGCGGGATTTAGCACAGATACGCAGTATTTT
CASRAGAGFSTDTQYF
>TRBJ1-1|NA|NA|TRBV5-1
TGCGCCAGCAGGGATTCCAACAGGGAGACTGAAGCTTTCTTT
CASRDSNRETEAFF
>TRBJ1-2|NA|TRBD1|TRBV4-1
TGCGCCAGCAGTCCACAGGGGATCGGCTACACCTTC
CASSPQGIGYTF
>TRBJ1-1|NA|TRBD1|TRBV25-1
TGTGCCAGCAGCACAGGGGGCACTGAAGCTTTCTTT
CASSTGGTEAFF
>TRBJ2-1|NA|NA|TRBV6-1
TGTGCCAGCAGCCTGACTAGGGAACAGTTCTTC
CASSLTREQFF
>TRBJ1-2|NA|NA|TRBV30
TGTGCCTGGAAGGGCGGGCCGGGGTATGGCTACACCTTC
CAWKGGPGYGYTF
>TRBJ1-5|NA|TRBD1|TRBV6-1
TGTGCCAGCAGCAAGGGACAGATTAGCAATCAGCCCCAGCATTTT
CASSKGQISNQPQHF
>TRBJ2-2|NA|TRBD1|TRBV19
TGTGCCAGTAGCCTCCACAGGGGTCGGGGGGAGCTGTTTTTT
CASSLHRGRGELFF
>TRBJ1-5|many|TRBD1|TRBV18
TGTGCCAGCTCACCGGGACAGCCGAATCAGCCCCAGCATTTT
CASSPGQPNQPQHF
>TRBJ2-1|NA|NA|TRBV15
TGTGCCACCAGCCGGTACGGGACTGGCAATGAGCAGTTCTTC
CATSRYGTGNEQFF
>TRBJ1-2|NA|NA|TRBV20-1
TGCAGTGCCCCAAACTATGGCTACACCTTC
CSAPNYGYTF
>TRBJ1-3|NA|TRBD1|TRBV6-1
TGTGCCAGCAGCACGGACAGGGCTGGAAACACCATATATTTT
CASSTDRAGNTIYF
>TRBJ2-1|NA|TRBD2|TRBV6-5
TGTGCCAGCAGTTACGGCGGCGGGAGGGCCCATGAGCAGTTCTTC
CASSYGGGRAHEQFF
>TRBJ2-5|NA|NA|TRBV9
TGTGCCAGCCAGCCGGGACTTAACTCCCGCCGGGGGGAGACCCAGTACTTC
CASQPGLNSRRGETQYF